The present entry profiles one T cell receptor beta chain with its context. Here immunoSEQ multiplex PCR was the method, and the copy in TCRdb shows in-frame clones only, minus some. The table has 85,000 to 120,000 clones, just under 95% seen once; the top ten hold roughly 1.5%. This sample is drawn from a study of T cell changes during pregnancy in multiple sclerosis. Trimming took off 6 bases at V and 6 bases at J, with 14 bases between the two ends. Germline CDR1 MNHEY, CDR2 SMNVEV (reference sequence). CDR3 length: 13 amino acids. The source is a female donor with multiple sclerosis, enrolled in a pregnancy study. This chain links TRBV27 with TRBJ1-2, with D perhaps TRBD1 (6 bases). Sequences were derived from peripheral blood, sampled after pregnancy. DNA for the CDR3: TGTGCCAGCAGACAGGGATCCCTACATGGCTACACCTTC. This encodes CASRQGSLHGYTF.